This TCR beta chain was sequenced in a study of cytomegalovirus exposure and HLA in healthy donors. The V segment lost 5 bases and the J segment 4 bases; nucleotides outside the gene matches: 5. The CDR3 has 15 amino acids. Per germline, CDR1 MNHEY and CDR2 SMNVEV (reference sequence). Amplification used 60 Vbeta primers and 13 Jbeta primers. The method was immunoSEQ multiplex PCR; TCRdb's version includes in-frame clones alone and lacks a portion of them. The sample shows 150,000 to 200,000 clones, around 75% of them seen only once. This receptor was taken from a woman aged 40 to 50 in good health and CMV-seropositive. This chain uses TRBV27 with TRBJ2-1, with TRBD2 matching 10 bases. Sequences were obtained from PBMCs. Here the CDR3 DNA reads TGTGCCAGCAGTGGGGGACTAGCGACGTACAATGAGCAGTTCTTC. Residues: CASSGGLATYNEQFF.